A selection of T cell receptor beta chains follows, all from one sample in a study of CD8+CD57+ T cells in acquired aplastic anemia. TCRdb analysed the reads with MiXCR anew, one entry per CDR3 protein. The sample has 150,000 to 200,000 distinct CDR3 sequences; 71% are singletons. What was sequenced was sorted CD4+, CD8+, or CD8+CD57+ T cells (not recorded which) from PBMCs. All receptors derive from a human donor with aplastic anemia. CDR3s include the opening cysteine and the closing phenylalanine or tryptophan. Fields, in order: J gene, clone size, V gene, D gene, CDR3 DNA, CDR3 protein. The D gene is left open where the match is weak. Not every row has a clone size; where given, it reads once, few, many or a size class.

>TRBJ2-7|NA|TRBV20-1|NA
TGCAGTGCTAGAGTGTACAGCTACGAGCAGTACTTC
CSARVYSYEQYF
>TRBJ2-1|NA|TRBV7-3|NA
TGTGCCAGCAGCTTGGCCTGGGAGTTCCCCTACAATGAGCAGTTCTTC
CASSLAWEFPYNEQFF
>TRBJ2-7|once|TRBV11-1|NA
TGTGCCAGCAGCTCAGGCCCACAGAGCTCCTACGAGCAGTACTTC
CASSSGPQSSYEQYF
>TRBJ1-6|many|TRBV20-1|NA
TGCAGTGTAAGATCGGGGAAAGGGGATAATTCACCCCTCCACTTT
CSVRSGKGDNSPLHF
>TRBJ2-1|NA|TRBV29-1|TRBD2
TGCAGCGTTTACCGGACTAGCGGGGGGGGCAATGAGCAGTTCTTC
CSVYRTSGGGNEQFF
>TRBJ1-1|once|TRBV28|NA
TGTGCCAGCAGCTTAGGGGAGGCTGAAGCTTTCTTT
CASSLGEAEAFF
>TRBJ2-7|NA|TRBV29-1|NA
TGCAGCGTTCTGTCCCTCGATCCCTACGAGCAGTACTTC
CSVLSLDPYEQYF
>TRBJ2-5|once|TRBV15|TRBD2
TGTGCCACCAGCAGAGGTTGGACTAGCGGGGGCCTTCAAGAGACCCAGTACTTC
CATSRGWTSGGLQETQYF
>TRBJ1-2|many|TRBV29-1|TRBD1
TGCAGCGTTGTGGAGGGACAGGACAACTATGGCTACACCTTC
CSVVEGQDNYGYTF
>TRBJ2-3|few|TRBV7-9|TRBD1
TGTGCCAGCAGCAAAACAGGGGGATCAGATACGCAGTATTTT
CASSKTGGSDTQYF
>TRBJ2-1|NA|TRBV2|TRBD2
TGTGCCAGCAGTTACGGGACTAGCGCGGCCAATGAGCAGTTCTTC
CASSYGTSAANEQFF
>TRBJ2-3|NA|TRBV20-1|TRBD2
TGCAGTGCTAACGTGGGGGGGGTCACAGATACGCAGTATTTT
CSANVGGVTDTQYF
>TRBJ2-7|NA|TRBV2|NA
TGTGCCAGCCGAAGCGGGTCCTCCTACGAGCAGTACTTC
CASRSGSSYEQYF
>TRBJ1-6|NA|TRBV20-1|NA
TGCAGTGCACAGTCCTGGGATTCACCCCTCCACTTT
CSAQSWDSPLHF
>TRBJ2-1|few|TRBV11-2|TRBD1
TGTGCCAGCAGCGTTACAGGGGTCTCCTACAATGAGCAGTTCTTC
CASSVTGVSYNEQFF
>TRBJ1-1|NA|TRBV9|NA
TGTGCCAGCAGTGCACAGGTGATGAACACTGAAGCTTTCTTT
CASSAQVMNTEAFF
>TRBJ2-1|NA|TRBV19|TRBD2
TGTGCCAGTAGTATATCTAGCGGGGGGGCCTATGAGCAGTTCTTC
CASSISSGGAYEQFF